The entry below gives a single TCR beta chain sequence along with its context. The antigen is unknown. The data stem from a study of cytomegalovirus exposure and HLA in healthy donors. Notes on the study in general: The study designated 150 or so TCR beta chains cytomegalovirus-associated. In an earlier analysis, in some 500 donors, most V segments appeared productive either ~87% or ~30% of the time.

The PCR employed 60 Vbeta primers together with 13 Jbeta primers. Generated by immunoSEQ multiplex PCR, the TCRdb table keeps only in-frame clones and is missing some. This table holds 100,000 to 150,000 clones, 75% to 90% found once. V shed 0 bases and J shed 2 bases, with 10 bases lying between them. Germline assignment: CDR1 SGHVS and CDR2 FQNEAQ. The CDR3 sequence is 15 residues long. This clonotype originated in a woman between 35 and 50 years old in good health and CMV-seronegative. Specimen: PBMCs. The rearrangement joins TRBV7-8 to TRBJ1-2; no clear D gene. The CDR3 is CASSLAAGRNYGYTF. CDR3 nucleotides: TGTGCCAGCAGCTTAGCGGCCGGGAGGAACTATGGCTACACCTTC. Looking up the rest from reference TRBV7-8 and TRBJ1-2 gives the full variable domain: GAGVSQSPRYKVAKRGQDVALRCDPISGHVSLFWYQQALGQGPEFLTYFQNEAQLDKSGLPSDRFFAERPEGSVSTLKIQRTQQEDSAVYLCASSLAAGRNYGYTFGSGTRLTVV.